The rows below give T cell receptor beta chains drawn from one sample of a study of T cell responses to AZD1222 COVID-19 vaccine. Repertoires were generated with immunoSEQ multiplex PCR, while TCRdb's copy carries only in-frame clones and drops some. Here the sample spans around 120,000 clones, approximately 92% being singletons. The input for sequencing was peripheral blood, taken on day 0 of AZD1222 vaccination. These receptors came from an adult in good health. Both conserved end residues are part of each CDR3.

TRBV5-1 | CASSNGAGGFQETQYF
TRBV25-1 | CASSEYFLENGELFF
TRBV7-2 | CASSARGGFSNQPQHF
TRBV19 | CASSSRTSGHNEQFF
TRBV6-2/TRBV6-3 | CASSRDSSNQPQHF
TRBV11-3 | CASSLVLGTEAFF
TRBV3-1/TRBV3-2 | CASSQDRGVNSPLHF
TRBV5-1 | CASSPLGAGALTDTQYF
TRBV4-1 | CASSQDPPERGIGELFF
TRBV5-6 | CASSLAANTIYF
TRBV27 | CASSPSLHADTQYF
TRBV5-1 | CASSLQGVDEKLFF
TRBV19 | CASSLGFTVEAFF
TRBV7-9 | CASSLNTEAFF
TRBV5-1 | CASSLTSGAETQYF
TRBV19 | CASRDREYSNQPQHF
TRBV30 | CAWSVPGANSYEQYF
TRBV5-6 | CASSSGGGTGGAYGYTF
TRBV6-5 | CASSYSQGTGSEKLFF
TRBV6-5 | CASASPAAAPYGYTF
TRBV18 | CASSPREDQPQHF
TRBV27 | CATSDRAYNSPLHF
TRBV11-2 | CASSLGGSYGEGISYEQYF